This is a list of T cell receptor beta chains from one sample in a study of blood T cell repertoires in COVID-19. Data came from immunoSEQ multiplex PCR; TCRdb stores just in-frame clones and leaves some out. The sample carries 130,000 to 150,000 clones, 87% recorded once. Material: PBMCs or T cells enriched from blood (not recorded which). The receptors were gathered from a woman in her thirties or forties who had been exposed to COVID-19. CDR3s include the opening cysteine and the closing phenylalanine or tryptophan. Each record gives: V gene, D gene, clone size, CDR3 length, J gene, CDR3 DNA, CDR3 protein. D genes are given only for firm matches. Expanded clones are given a class, and other clones once, few, many or no size at all.

TRBV4-3,TRBD1,-,14,TRBJ1-1,TGCGCCAGCAGCCTTTACAGGGGGAACACTGAAGCTTTCTTT,CASSLYRGNTEAFF
TRBV5-1,-,-,15,TRBJ2-1,TGCGCCAGCAGCTTAGAGGGTCATTCCTACAATGAGCAGTTCTTC,CASSLEGHSYNEQFF
TRBV28,-,-,14,TRBJ2-2,TGTGCCAGCAGTTCCTACCCGCGGACCGGGGAGCTGTTTTTT,CASSSYPRTGELFF
TRBV5-1,-,-,14,TRBJ2-7,TGCGCCAGCAGCTTGGTTGCGGAATCCTTCGAGCAGTACTTC,CASSLVAESFEQYF
TRBV5-6,-,-,17,TRBJ1-6,TGTGCCAGCAGCTTTATGGGGCAGCTCTCCTATAATTCACCCCTCCACTTT,CASSFMGQLSYNSPLHF
TRBV5-1,-,few,15,TRBJ2-7,TGCGCCAGCAGCTTGGAAGGGACTTTTCCCTACGAGCAGTACTTC,CASSLEGTFPYEQYF
TRBV28,TRBD2,-,18,TRBJ2-2,TGTGCCAGCAGTTTATTACATCTGGGAGGGGCAGGAACCGGGGAGCTGTTTTTT,CASSLLHLGGAGTGELFF
TRBV19,-,-,13,TRBJ1-1,TGTGCCAGTAACGGGACACCCAACACTGAAGCTTTCTTT,CASNGTPNTEAFF
TRBV29-1,TRBD1,once,13,TRBJ1-1,TGCAGCGTCCGGACAGGGGGGAACACTGAAGCTTTCTTT,CSVRTGGNTEAFF
TRBV29-1,TRBD2,-,18,TRBJ2-7,TGCAGCGTTGAAAAACCGACCGTGTTGCGGGAGGGCCTGTACGAGCAGTACTTC,CSVEKPTVLREGLYEQYF
TRBV28,-,-,11,TRBJ1-1,TGTGCCAGCAGTTTACAAACTGAAGCTTTCTTT,CASSLQTEAFF
TRBV6-2/TRBV6-3,-,few,11,TRBJ2-3,TGTGCCAGCAGTTGGGCCGATACGCAGTATTTT,CASSWADTQYF
TRBV3-1/TRBV3-2,TRBD2,once,19,TRBJ2-1,TGTGCCAGCAGTCCCCCCCGCAGCCGGACTAGCGGAAGATACAATGAGCAGTTCTTC,CASSPPRSRTSGRYNEQFF
TRBV7-6,TRBD1,few,14,TRBJ2-5,TGTGCCAGCAGACAACAGGGGCCCCAAGAGACCCAGTACTTC,CASRQQGPQETQYF
TRBV29-1,-,-,12,TRBJ1-4,TGCAGCGTTGAAGTGGGGGGGGGAAAACTGTTTTTT,CSVEVGGGKLFF
TRBV5-8,TRBD1,-,14,TRBJ2-2,TGTGCCAGCAGGGGGACAGCGAACACCGGGGAGCTGTTTTTT,CASRGTANTGELFF
TRBV19,-,-,15,TRBJ1-1,TGTGCCAGTAGTTCACCGGGACACCCGAACACTGAAGCTTTCTTT,CASSSPGHPNTEAFF
TRBV6-5,-,few,12,TRBJ1-2,TGTGCCAGCAGGGGCTCTAACTATGGCTACACCTTC,CASRGSNYGYTF
TRBV3-1/TRBV3-2,TRBD1,few,15,TRBJ2-7,TGTGCCAGCAGCCAAGAGCCTTCGGGGACAGCCGAGCAGTACTTC,CASSQEPSGTAEQYF
TRBV3-1/TRBV3-2,-,-,16,TRBJ1-5,TGTGCCAGCAGCCCCCGGGGTTCACCTAGCAATCAGCCCCAGCATTTT,CASSPRGSPSNQPQHF
TRBV5-8,-,-,13,TRBJ2-2,TGTGCCAGCAGCATTAGGGGCTCGGGGGAGCTGTTTTTT,CASSIRGSGELFF
TRBV5-1,-,-,14,TRBJ2-5,TGCGCCAGCAGCCTAGGGACAATCCAAGAGACCCAGTACTTC,CASSLGTIQETQYF
TRBV11-2,-,-,14,TRBJ1-1,TGTGCCAGCAGCCCGGGAGACCGTTACACTGAAGCTTTCTTT,CASSPGDRYTEAFF
TRBV27,TRBD1,once,17,TRBJ2-2,TGTGCCAGCAGTTTAACTCCGGGACAGGGCTACACCGGGGAGCTGTTTTTT,CASSLTPGQGYTGELFF
TRBV24-1,-,-,14,TRBJ2-1,TGTGCCACCAGCCCCGACGGGGTCCCCAATGAGCAGTTCTTC,CATSPDGVPNEQFF
TRBV9,-,-,15,TRBJ1-2,TGTGCCAGCAGCGCTAGCGGGGAGGCCGGTGGGGGCTACACCTTC,CASSASGEAGGGYTF
TRBV6-5,-,-,14,TRBJ2-1,TGTGCCAGCAGCTCCCCGGGGTCAGGCCCAGAGCAGTTCTTC,CASSSPGSGPEQFF
TRBV28,-,-,13,TRBJ1-2,TGTGCCAGCAGTTTGAACAGACAATATGGCTACACCTTC,CASSLNRQYGYTF
TRBV15,-,-,13,TRBJ1-6,TGTGCCACCAGCAGAGGGGGGGGTTCACCCCTCCACTTT,CATSRGGGSPLHF
TRBV2,-,-,13,TRBJ2-2,TGTGCCCAGGATACAGTGAACACCGGGGAGCTGTTTTTT,CAQDTVNTGELFF
TRBV29-1,-,-,13,TRBJ1-1,TGCAGCGTTGAGCAGGGATCGAGCACTGAAGCTTTCTTT,CSVEQGSSTEAFF
TRBV6-4,-,-,13,TRBJ2-1,TGTGCCAGCAGTGTGGGGGCGCAGTCCGAGCAGTTCTTC,CASSVGAQSEQFF
TRBV9,TRBD1,few,16,TRBJ2-2,TGTGCCAGCAGCCCCCGAGGACAGGGTAACACCGGGGAGCTGTTTTTT,CASSPRGQGNTGELFF
TRBV10-1,-,many,12,TRBJ2-2,TGCGCCAGCAGTGAATTTTTAGGGGAGCTGTTTTTT,CASSEFLGELFF
TRBV4-3,-,-,14,TRBJ1-2,TGCGCCAGCAGCCAAGATGGGGGGGGTTCTGGCTACACCTTC,CASSQDGGGSGYTF
TRBV12-5,-,-,14,TRBJ1-5,TGTGCTAGTGGTCTCGGGGTCGGAGCCCAGCCCCAGCATTTT,CASGLGVGAQPQHF
TRBV14,-,few,15,TRBJ2-7,TGTGCCAGCAGCCCCGGCGGGCTCCGGTCCTACGAGCAGTACTTC,CASSPGGLRSYEQYF
TRBV6-2/TRBV6-3,TRBD2,few,14,TRBJ2-7,TGTGCCAGCAGCCTAGCGGGAGGCGTAACTGGGCAGTACTTC,CASSLAGGVTGQYF
TRBV9,TRBD1,-,13,TRBJ1-1,TGTGCCAGCAGTGAGGGGGCTAACACTGAAGCTTTCTTT,CASSEGANTEAFF
TRBV2,TRBD2,-,16,TRBJ2-2,TGTGCCAGCAGTGAAAGGGCGGGGGCGAACACCGGGGAGCTGTTTTTT,CASSERAGANTGELFF
TRBV5-1,TRBD1,-,17,TRBJ2-2,TGCGCCAGCAGCTTGGGACAGGGGGCTTCAACAACCGGGGAGCTGTTTTTT,CASSLGQGASTTGELFF
TRBV13,-,-,17,TRBJ2-7,TGTGCCAGCAGCTTAGTGGGTTTACGGGGGAGCGAGTACGAGCAGTACTTC,CASSLVGLRGSEYEQYF
TRBV7-9,-,-,17,TRBJ2-7,TGTGCCAGCAGCTTAGGGTTCTTGGGCAGAATCCCCAACGAGCAGTACTTC,CASSLGFLGRIPNEQYF
TRBV21-1,-,-,17,TRBJ1-1,TGTGCCAGCAGCAAAAGCGGAACGGAAGGTGAAGACACTGAAGCTTTCTTT,CASSKSGTEGEDTEAFF
TRBV5-1,-,-,12,TRBJ1-1,TGCGCCAGCAGCATGACTGGTACTGAAGCTTTCTTT,CASSMTGTEAFF
TRBV29-1,-,-,12,TRBJ2-1,TGCAGCGTTGACCAGGGATTAAATGAGCAGTTCTTC,CSVDQGLNEQFF
TRBV14,-,-,16,TRBJ2-3,TGTGCCAGCAGCTTCCGATGGGGGGTCCGCACAGATACGCAGTATTTT,CASSFRWGVRTDTQYF
TRBV14,TRBD2,-,14,TRBJ2-5,TGTGCCAGCAGCTTCAGATGGGGGGGAGAGACCCAGTACTTC,CASSFRWGGETQYF
TRBV10-3,TRBD1,-,22,TRBJ1-6,TGTGCCATCAGTGAGTCGTCAGAGGCGGTTAGGGGGCCCCGCTCCTATAATTCACCCCTCCACTTT,CAISESSEAVRGPRSYNSPLHF
TRBV18,-,once,15,TRBJ2-1,TGTGCCAGCTCACAGCAACAGGGCTCCTACAATGAGCAGTTCTTC,CASSQQQGSYNEQFF